This is a list of T cell receptor beta chains from one sample in a study of blood T cell repertoires in COVID-19. Libraries were prepared by immunoSEQ multiplex PCR; TCRdb keeps only in-frame clonotypes and omits some of them. The repertoire holds some 300,000 clones, with about 91% as singletons. The sample consisted of peripheral blood. Every receptor here comes from a woman aged 25-40 years who had recovered from COVID-19. The CDR3 runs from the conserved cysteine through the conserved F or W. Clone size is shown for a subset of rows, as once, few, many or a class of expanded clone.

J: TRBJ1-6
size: -
V: TRBV30
CDR3: CAWSARANSPLHF

J: TRBJ1-6
size: -
V: TRBV6-5
CDR3: CASSQGWNSPLHF

J: TRBJ1-2
size: -
V: TRBV28
CDR3: CASSSDRGDVDGYTF

J: TRBJ2-7
size: -
V: TRBV21-1
CDR3: CASSKKGRTAYEQYF

J: TRBJ2-1
size: few
V: TRBV10-3
CDR3: CAIAQRGGRYNEQFF

J: TRBJ1-4
size: -
V: TRBV27
CDR3: CASSGANEKLFF

J: TRBJ1-5
size: -
V: TRBV6-2/TRBV6-3
CDR3: CASSGGVEGQPQHF

J: TRBJ2-2
size: -
V: TRBV4-2
CDR3: CASSQGSRTGQANTGELFF

J: TRBJ2-3
size: -
V: TRBV27
CDR3: CASREASTDTQYF

J: TRBJ2-7
size: -
V: TRBV2
CDR3: CASIRRGATYEQYF

J: TRBJ2-3
size: -
V: TRBV11-2
CDR3: CASSGWGGGNTQYF

J: TRBJ2-5
size: -
V: TRBV5-1
CDR3: CASSRTGTGEETQYF

J: TRBJ1-5
size: -
V: TRBV4-3
CDR3: CASSQETGGYQPQHF

J: TRBJ2-5
size: -
V: TRBV18
CDR3: CASSPPWGGDQETQYF

J: TRBJ2-5
size: -
V: TRBV29-1
CDR3: CSLGSLETQYF

J: TRBJ2-7
size: -
V: TRBV4-3
CDR3: CASSQEGAGGYEQYF

J: TRBJ1-1
size: -
V: TRBV18
CDR3: CASSLLAGVVGNTEAFF

J: TRBJ2-1
size: -
V: TRBV28
CDR3: CASIEQGIGEQFF

J: TRBJ1-2
size: -
V: TRBV24-1
CDR3: CATSDSDRTYGYTF

J: TRBJ1-4
size: -
V: TRBV10-3
CDR3: CATRVQDNEKLFF

J: TRBJ2-3
size: once
V: TRBV7-9
CDR3: CASWRLVTSGRTDTQYF

J: TRBJ1-6
size: -
V: TRBV19
CDR3: CASSIRTVDNSPLHF

J: TRBJ2-3
size: -
V: TRBV6-5
CDR3: CASKDGGATDTQYF

J: TRBJ2-1
size: -
V: TRBV19
CDR3: CASSILRGVDEQFF

J: TRBJ1-1
size: few
V: TRBV4-1
CDR3: CASSQVGENTEAFF

J: TRBJ2-7
size: -
V: TRBV2
CDR3: CASSREDEQYF

J: TRBJ1-1
size: -
V: TRBV6-5
CDR3: CASSSQLEAFF

J: TRBJ1-2
size: once
V: TRBV11-2
CDR3: CASTYSGGYTF

J: TRBJ2-5
size: -
V: TRBV5-1
CDR3: CASSLGPGAGAREETQYF

J: TRBJ1-1
size: -
V: TRBV6-5
CDR3: CASSRVKTMNTEAFF

J: TRBJ1-1
size: -
V: TRBV4-2
CDR3: CASSRLGTGGAEAFF

J: TRBJ2-7
size: once
V: TRBV13
CDR3: CASSLGGQGADEQYF

J: TRBJ1-1
size: -
V: TRBV7-2
CDR3: CASSLISVNTEAFF

J: TRBJ1-3
size: few
V: TRBV4-1
CDR3: CASSRDRASGNTIYF

J: TRBJ2-1
size: once
V: TRBV29-1
CDR3: CSVERQGADEQFF

J: TRBJ1-3
size: -
V: TRBV4-2
CDR3: CASSQDPAGAGNTIYF

J: TRBJ2-5
size: -
V: TRBV6-6
CDR3: CASSNSRQAGQETQYF

J: TRBJ2-2
size: -
V: TRBV20-1
CDR3: CSASRDREADDTGELFF

J: TRBJ2-6
size: -
V: TRBV5-1
CDR3: CASSSTFGGANVLTF

J: TRBJ1-2
size: once
V: TRBV18
CDR3: CASSLQGRYGYTF

J: TRBJ2-5
size: -
V: TRBV2
CDR3: CAIPGGQGETQYF

J: TRBJ1-3
size: -
V: TRBV7-2
CDR3: CASSLRQGSGNTIYF